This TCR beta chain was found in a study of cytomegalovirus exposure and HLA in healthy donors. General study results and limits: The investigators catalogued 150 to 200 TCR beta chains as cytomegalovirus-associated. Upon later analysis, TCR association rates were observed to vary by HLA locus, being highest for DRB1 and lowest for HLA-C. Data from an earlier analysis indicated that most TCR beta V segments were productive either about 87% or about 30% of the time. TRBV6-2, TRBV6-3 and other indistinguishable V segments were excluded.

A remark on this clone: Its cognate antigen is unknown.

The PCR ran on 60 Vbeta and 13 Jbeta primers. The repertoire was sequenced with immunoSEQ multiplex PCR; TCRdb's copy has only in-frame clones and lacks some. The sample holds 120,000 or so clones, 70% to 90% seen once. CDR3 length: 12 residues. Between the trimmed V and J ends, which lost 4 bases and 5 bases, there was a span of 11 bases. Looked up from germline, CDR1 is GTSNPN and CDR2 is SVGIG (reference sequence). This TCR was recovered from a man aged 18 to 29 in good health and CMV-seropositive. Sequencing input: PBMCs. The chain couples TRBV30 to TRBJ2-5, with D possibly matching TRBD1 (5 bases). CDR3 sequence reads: CAWIGAGETQYF. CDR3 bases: TGTGCCTGGATAGGGGCAGGGGAGACCCAGTACTTC.